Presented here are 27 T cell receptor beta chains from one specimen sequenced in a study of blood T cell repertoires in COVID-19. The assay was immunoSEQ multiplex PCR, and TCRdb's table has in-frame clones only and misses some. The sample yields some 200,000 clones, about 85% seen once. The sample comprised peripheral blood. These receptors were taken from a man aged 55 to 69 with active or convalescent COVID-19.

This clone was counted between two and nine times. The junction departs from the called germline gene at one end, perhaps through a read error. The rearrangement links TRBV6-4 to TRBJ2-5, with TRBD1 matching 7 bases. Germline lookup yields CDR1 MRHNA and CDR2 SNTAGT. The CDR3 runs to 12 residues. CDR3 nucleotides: TGTGCCTGCAGGGGGAGACGAGAGACCCAGTACTTC. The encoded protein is CACRGRRETQYF.

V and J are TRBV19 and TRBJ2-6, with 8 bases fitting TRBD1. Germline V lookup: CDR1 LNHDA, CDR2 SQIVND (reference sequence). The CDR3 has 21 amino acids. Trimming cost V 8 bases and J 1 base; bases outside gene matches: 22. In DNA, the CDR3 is TGTGCCAGTCTTGGACAGGGTGGTTCTCTTTTTTTTGTATCTGGGGCCAACGTCCTGACTTTC. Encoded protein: CASLGQGGSLFFVSGANVLTF.

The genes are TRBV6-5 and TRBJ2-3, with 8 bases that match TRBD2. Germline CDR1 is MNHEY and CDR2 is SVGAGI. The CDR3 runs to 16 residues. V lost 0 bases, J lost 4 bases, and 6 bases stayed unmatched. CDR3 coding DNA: TGTGCCAGCAGTTACTCGCTTCGGGGGGGCGCAGATACGCAGTATTTT. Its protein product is CASSYSLRGGADTQYF.

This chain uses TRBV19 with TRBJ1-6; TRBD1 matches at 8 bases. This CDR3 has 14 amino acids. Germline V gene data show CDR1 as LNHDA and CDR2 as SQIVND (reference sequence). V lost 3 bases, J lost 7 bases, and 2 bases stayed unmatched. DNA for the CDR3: TGTGCCAGTAGTATGGGGACAGGCAATTCACCCCTCCACTTT. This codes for CASSMGTGNSPLHF. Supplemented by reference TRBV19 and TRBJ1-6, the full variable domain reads DGGITQSPKYLFRKEGQNVTLSCEQNLNHDAMYWYRQDPGQGLRLIYYSQIVNDFQKGDIAEGYSVSREKKESFPLTVTSAQKNPTAFYLCASSMGTGNSPLHFGNGTRLTVT.

CDR3 bases: TGTGCCAGCAGCTTAGGTGGGGCTAGCGGTACCAATGAGCAGTTCTTC. This gives the protein CASSLGGASGTNEQFF. The chain has TRBV11-3 and TRBJ2-1; 7 bases agree with TRBD2. Germline CDR1 SGHNT, CDR2 YENEEA. The CDR3 runs to 16 residues. V was clipped by 1 base and J by 6 bases; unmatched bases: 9.

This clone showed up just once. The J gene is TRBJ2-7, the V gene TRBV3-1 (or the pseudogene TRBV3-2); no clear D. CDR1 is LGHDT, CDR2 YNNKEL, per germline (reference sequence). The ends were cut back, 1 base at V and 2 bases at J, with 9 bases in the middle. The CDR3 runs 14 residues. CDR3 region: CASSQGGPAYEQYF. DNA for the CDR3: TGTGCCAGCAGCCAAGGTGGTCCAGCCTACGAGCAGTACTTC.

In DNA, the CDR3 is TGTGCCACCAGTGACCCCTACCCGAACACCGGGGAGCTGTTTTTT. Its translation: CATSDPYPNTGELFF. V usage is TRBV24-1 and J usage is TRBJ2-2; D gene uncertain. Germline lookup yields CDR1 KGHDR and CDR2 SFDVKD. The V gene lost 4 bases and the J gene lost 0 bases, with 8 bases spanning the gap. The CDR3 is 15 amino acids.

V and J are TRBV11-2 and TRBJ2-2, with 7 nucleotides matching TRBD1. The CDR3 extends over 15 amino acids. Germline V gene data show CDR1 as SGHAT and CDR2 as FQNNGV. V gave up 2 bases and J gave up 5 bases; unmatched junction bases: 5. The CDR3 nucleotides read TGTGCCAGCAGCTTACCGGGACAGAAGACCGGGGAGCTGTTTTTT. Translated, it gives CASSLPGQKTGELFF.

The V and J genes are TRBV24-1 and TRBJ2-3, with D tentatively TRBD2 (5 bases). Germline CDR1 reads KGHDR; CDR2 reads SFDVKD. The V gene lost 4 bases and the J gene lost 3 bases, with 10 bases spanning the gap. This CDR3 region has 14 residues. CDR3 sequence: CATSDPRGTDTQYF. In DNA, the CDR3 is TGTGCCACCAGTGACCCTCGCGGGACAGATACGCAGTATTTT.

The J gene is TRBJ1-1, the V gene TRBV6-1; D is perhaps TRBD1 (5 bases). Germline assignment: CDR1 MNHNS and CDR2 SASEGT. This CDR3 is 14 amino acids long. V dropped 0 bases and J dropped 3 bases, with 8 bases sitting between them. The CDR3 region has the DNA TGTGCCAGCAGTGAAGCGCCCAGGGACACTGAAGCTTTCTTT. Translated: CASSEAPRDTEAFF.

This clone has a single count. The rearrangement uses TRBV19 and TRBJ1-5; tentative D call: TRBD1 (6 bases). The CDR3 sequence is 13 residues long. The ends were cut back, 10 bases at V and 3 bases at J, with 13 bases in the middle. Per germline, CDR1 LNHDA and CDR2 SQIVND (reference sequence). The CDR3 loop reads CATRDTVNQPQHF. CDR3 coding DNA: TGTGCCACCAGGGACACGGTCAATCAGCCCCAGCATTTT.

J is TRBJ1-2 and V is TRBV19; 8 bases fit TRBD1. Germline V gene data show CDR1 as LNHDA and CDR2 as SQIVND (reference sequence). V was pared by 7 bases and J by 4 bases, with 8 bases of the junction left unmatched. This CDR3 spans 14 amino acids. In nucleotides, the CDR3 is TGTGCCAGTATAGTGCCAGGACAGGGCTATGGCTACACCTTC. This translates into CASIVPGQGYGYTF.

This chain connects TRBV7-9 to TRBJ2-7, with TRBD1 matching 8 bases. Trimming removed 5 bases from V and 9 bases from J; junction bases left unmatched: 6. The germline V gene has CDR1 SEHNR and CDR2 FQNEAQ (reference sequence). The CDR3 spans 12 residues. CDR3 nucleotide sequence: TGTGCCAGCAGCGAGACAGGGGTGGGGCAGTACTTC. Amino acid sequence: CASSETGVGQYF.

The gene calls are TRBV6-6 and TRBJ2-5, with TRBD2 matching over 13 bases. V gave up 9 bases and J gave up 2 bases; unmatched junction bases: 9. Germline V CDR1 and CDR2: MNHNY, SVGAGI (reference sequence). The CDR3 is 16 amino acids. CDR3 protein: CASSKLAGGRQETQYF. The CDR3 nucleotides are TGTGCCAGTTCAAAACTAGCGGGGGGGCGGCAAGAGACCCAGTACTTC.

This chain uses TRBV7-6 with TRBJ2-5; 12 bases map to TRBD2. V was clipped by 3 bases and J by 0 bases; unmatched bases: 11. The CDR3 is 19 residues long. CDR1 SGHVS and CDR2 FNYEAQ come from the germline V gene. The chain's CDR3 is CASSLLAGGTGAYQETQYF. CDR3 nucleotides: TGTGCCAGCAGCTTGCTAGCGGGGGGGACGGGAGCGTACCAAGAGACCCAGTACTTC.

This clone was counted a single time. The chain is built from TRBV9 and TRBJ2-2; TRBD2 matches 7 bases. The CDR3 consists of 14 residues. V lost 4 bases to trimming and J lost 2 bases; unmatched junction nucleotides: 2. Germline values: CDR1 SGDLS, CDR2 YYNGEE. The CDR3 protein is CASSSSGNTGELFF. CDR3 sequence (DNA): TGTGCCAGCAGCTCTAGCGGCAACACCGGGGAGCTGTTTTTT.

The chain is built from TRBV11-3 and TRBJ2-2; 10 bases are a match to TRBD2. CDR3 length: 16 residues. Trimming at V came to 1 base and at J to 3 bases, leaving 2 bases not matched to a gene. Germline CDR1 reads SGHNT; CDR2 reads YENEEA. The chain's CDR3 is CASSLASGGYTGELFF. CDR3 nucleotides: TGTGCCAGCAGCTTAGCTAGCGGGGGCTACACCGGGGAGCTGTTTTTT.

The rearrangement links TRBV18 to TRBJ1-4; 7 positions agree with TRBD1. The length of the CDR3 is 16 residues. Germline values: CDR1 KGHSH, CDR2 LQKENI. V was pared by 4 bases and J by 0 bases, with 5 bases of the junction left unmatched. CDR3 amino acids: CASSLGQFATNEKLFF. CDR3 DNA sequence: TGTGCCAGCTCACTGGGACAGTTTGCAACTAATGAAAAACTGTTTTTT.

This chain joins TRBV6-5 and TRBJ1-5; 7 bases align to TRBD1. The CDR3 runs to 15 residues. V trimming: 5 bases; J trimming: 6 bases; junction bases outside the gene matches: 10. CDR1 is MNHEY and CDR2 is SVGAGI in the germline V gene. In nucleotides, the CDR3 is TGTGCCAGCAGTCCCGAGACAGGGAGGCGTCAGCCCCAGCATTTT. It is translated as CASSPETGRRQPQHF.

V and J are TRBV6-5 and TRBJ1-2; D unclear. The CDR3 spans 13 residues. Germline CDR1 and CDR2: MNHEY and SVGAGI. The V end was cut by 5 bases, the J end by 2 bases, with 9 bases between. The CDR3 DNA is TGTGCCAGCAGTCCCCTAGGAAACTATGGCTACACCTTC. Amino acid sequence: CASSPLGNYGYTF.

The CDR3 nucleotides read TGTGCCACCTGGGGACAGGGATTAGCTAACTATGGCTACACCTTC. This sequence encodes CATWGQGLANYGYTF. The rearrangement joins TRBV19 to TRBJ1-2, with 9 positions matching TRBD1. The germline CDR1 and CDR2 sequences are LNHDA and SQIVND (reference sequence). CDR3 length: 15 residues. The ends lost 10 bases at V and 0 bases at J; junction bases unmatched: 9.

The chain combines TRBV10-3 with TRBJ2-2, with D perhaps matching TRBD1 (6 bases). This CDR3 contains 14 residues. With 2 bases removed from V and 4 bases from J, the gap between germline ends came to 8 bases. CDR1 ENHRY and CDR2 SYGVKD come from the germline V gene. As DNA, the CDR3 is TGTGCCATCAGTGAGAAACAGGGCACCGGGGAGCTGTTTTTT. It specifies CAISEKQGTGELFF.

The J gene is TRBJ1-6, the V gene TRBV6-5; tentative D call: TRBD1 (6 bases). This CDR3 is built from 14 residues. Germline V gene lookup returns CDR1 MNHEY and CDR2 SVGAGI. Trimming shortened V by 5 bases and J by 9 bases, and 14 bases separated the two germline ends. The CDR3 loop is CASSRTGNSSPLHF. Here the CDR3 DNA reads TGTGCCAGCAGTCGTACAGGGAATTCTTCACCCCTCCACTTT.

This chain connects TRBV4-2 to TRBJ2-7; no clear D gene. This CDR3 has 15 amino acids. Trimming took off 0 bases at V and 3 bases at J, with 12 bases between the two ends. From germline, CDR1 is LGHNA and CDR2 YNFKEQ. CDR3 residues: CASSQDWAGYYEQYF. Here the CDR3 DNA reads TGTGCCAGCAGCCAAGATTGGGCCGGTTACTACGAGCAGTACTTC.

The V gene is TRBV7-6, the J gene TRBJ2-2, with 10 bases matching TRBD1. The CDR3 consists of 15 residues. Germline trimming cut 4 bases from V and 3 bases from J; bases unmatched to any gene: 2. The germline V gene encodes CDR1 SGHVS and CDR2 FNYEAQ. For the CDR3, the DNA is TGTGCCAGCAGCTGGACAGGGGGGGACACCGGGGAGCTGTTTTTT. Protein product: CASSWTGGDTGELFF.

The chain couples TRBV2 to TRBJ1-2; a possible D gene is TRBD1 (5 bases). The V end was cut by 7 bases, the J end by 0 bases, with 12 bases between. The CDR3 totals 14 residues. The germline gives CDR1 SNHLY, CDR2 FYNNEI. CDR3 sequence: CASNMRQTNYGYTF. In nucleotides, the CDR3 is TGTGCCAGCAACATGAGACAGACTAACTATGGCTACACCTTC.

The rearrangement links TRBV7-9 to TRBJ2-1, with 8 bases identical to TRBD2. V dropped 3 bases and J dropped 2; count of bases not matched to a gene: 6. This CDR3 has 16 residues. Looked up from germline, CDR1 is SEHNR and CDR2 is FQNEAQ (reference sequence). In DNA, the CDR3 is TGTGCCAGCAGCTTGGGTGCGCGGGAGGCCTACAATGAGCAGTTCTTC. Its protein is CASSLGAREAYNEQFF.